What follows are 22 T cell receptor beta chains derived from one specimen sequenced in a study of long-term antiretroviral therapy in people with HIV. Version v3.0 of the immunoSEQ assay was performed at survey level. TCRdb's table, derived via immunoSEQ multiplex PCR, lists solely in-frame clones and lacks some. The sample shows more than 11,000 clones, more than 75% of them seen only once. The starting material was unsorted PBMCs, obtained 3.1 years after starting antiretroviral therapy. These receptors originate from a man aged 40-55 years with HIV.

The chain combines TRBV7-8 with TRBJ2-7, with D tentatively TRBD1 or TRBD2 (7 bases each). V lost 5 bases and J 3 bases, leaving 14 bases between the germline ends. The CDR3 sequence is 14 residues long. Germline V gene data show CDR1 as SGHVS and CDR2 as FQNEAQ. The CDR3 DNA reads TGTGCCAGCAGCCAGGGGGGGATAAGCTACGAGCAGTACTTC. Its protein is CASSQGGISYEQYF.

The table lists this clone with a count of one. The chain combines TRBV27 with TRBJ2-3; no clear D. The germline V gene encodes CDR1 MNHEY and CDR2 SMNVEV (reference sequence). V lost 6 bases to trimming and J lost 6 bases, with 10 bases between them. CDR3 length: 12 residues. The CDR3 here is CASSSSVDTQYF. CDR3 coding DNA: TGTGCCAGCAGCTCATCGGTGGATACGCAGTATTTT.

The chain links TRBV4-1 to TRBJ1-4; D remains unclear. Germline values: CDR1 MGHRA, CDR2 YSYEKL. The length of the CDR3 is 16 residues. V lost 7 bases to trimming and J lost 8 bases, with 23 bases between them. The CDR3 region has the DNA TGCGCCAGCACCCCGTCCAGCCTGGCCCCTGGCGAAAAACTGTTTTTT. Translated: CASTPSSLAPGEKLFF.

V gene TRBV27 combines with J gene TRBJ2-7; 10 bases line up with TRBD1. The CDR3 runs to 15 residues. Trimming removed 5 bases from V and 1 base from J; junction bases left unmatched: 5. CDR1 is MNHEY, CDR2 SMNVEV, per germline (reference sequence). CDR3 residues: CASSPGQGFSYEQYF. The DNA for the CDR3 is TGTGCCAGCAGTCCGGGACAGGGGTTTTCCTACGAGCAGTACTTC.

The V and J genes are TRBV29-1 and TRBJ1-1, with D possibly being TRBD1 (5 bases). CDR1 and CDR2 from the germline V gene are SQVTM and ANQGSEA. Trimming cost V 6 bases and J 12 bases, with 17 bases left between them. The length of the CDR3 is 11 residues. The DNA of the CDR3 is TGCAGCGTCCCACGGGGACCTCGATCTTTCTTT. This codes for CSVPRGPRSFF. The full variable domain, rest sourced from reference TRBV29-1 and TRBJ1-1, is SAVISQKPSRDICQRGTSLTIQCQVDSQVTMMFWYRQQPGQSLTLIATANQGSEATYESGFVIDKFPISRPNLTFSTLTVSNMSPEDSSIYLCSVPRGPRSFFGQGTRLTVV.

The rearrangement links TRBV5-1 to TRBJ1-1; 10 bases match TRBD1. Germline loops: CDR1 SGHRS, CDR2 YFSETQ. With 0 bases clipped from V and 4 bases from J, the junction kept 3 bases outside the gene matches. CDR3 length equals 15 residues. The CDR3 loop reads CASSLARDRGTEAFF. The CDR3 DNA sequence: TGCGCCAGCAGCTTGGCCCGGGACAGGGGCACTGAAGCTTTCTTT.

V usage is TRBV7-8 and J usage is TRBJ1-5; 7 nucleotides align to TRBD1. The germline V gene encodes CDR1 SGHVS and CDR2 FQNEAQ. The J segment lost 0 bases and the V segment lost 4 bases, leaving 9 bases of the junction unmatched. The CDR3 is 17 residues long. CDR3 DNA: TGTGCCAGCAGCTGGGCCGGGACAGAGTATAGCAATCAGCCCCAGCATTTT. Protein sequence: CASSWAGTEYSNQPQHF.

The rearrangement links TRBV9 to TRBJ2-7; D is perhaps TRBD1 or TRBD2 (6 bases each). Germline loops: CDR1 SGDLS, CDR2 YYNGEE. V was shortened by 0 bases and J by 2 bases, with 9 bases between the two germline ends. The CDR3 runs 14 residues. CDR3 residues: CASSVVEGAYEQYF. Here the CDR3 DNA reads TGTGCCAGCAGCGTAGTGGAGGGGGCCTACGAGCAGTACTTC.

V gene TRBV29-1 combines with J gene TRBJ2-7; 9 bases are shared with TRBD1. After removal of 6 bases from V and 2 bases from J, the junction contained 5 bases not matched to a gene. The CDR3 sequence is 13 residues long. The germline CDR1 and CDR2 sequences are SQVTM and ANQGSEA. The chain's CDR3 is CSVPGQGTYEQYF. The CDR3, as DNA: TGCAGCGTCCCGGGACAGGGAACCTACGAGCAGTACTTC.

The chain combines TRBV11-3 with TRBJ2-3; 8 bases match TRBD2. The CDR3 is 17 amino acids. Germline V gene sequence: CDR1 SGHNT, CDR2 YENEEA. Unmatched junction bases numbered 9, after V lost 4 bases and J lost 0 bases. CDR3 residues: CASSSPQAGGSTDTQYF. In DNA form, the CDR3 reads TGTGCCAGCAGCTCCCCCCAGGCGGGGGGAAGCACAGATACGCAGTATTTT.

The V call is TRBV15, the J call TRBJ2-4; TRBD1 or TRBD2 may be the D gene (6 bases each). CDR3 length: 14 residues. V was cut by 1 base and J by 7 bases, with 11 bases left in between. Germline loops: CDR1 LNHNV, CDR2 YYDKDF (reference sequence). CDR3 region: CATSRAGARNIQYF. As DNA, the CDR3 is TGTGCCACCAGCAGAGCGGGGGCGCGGAACATTCAGTACTTC. The variable domain in full, completed from reference TRBV15 and TRBJ2-4, reads DAMVIQNPRYQVTQFGKPVTLSCSQTLNHNVMYWYQQKSSQAPKLLFHYYDKDFNNEADTPDNFQSRRPNTSFCFLDIRSPGLGDTAMYLCATSRAGARNIQYFGAGTRLSVL.

The chain is built from TRBV4-1 and TRBJ2-6, with 7 bases lining up with TRBD1. This CDR3 comprises 18 residues. V lost 2 bases and J lost 0; bases outside the gene matches: 7. Per the germline V gene, CDR1 is MGHRA and CDR2 is YSYEKL. The CDR3 region is CASSQTGTATSGANVLTF. As DNA, the CDR3 is TGCGCCAGCAGCCAAACCGGGACAGCTACCTCTGGGGCCAACGTCCTGACTTTC.

J is TRBJ1-2 and V is TRBV27, with D perhaps TRBD1 (5 bases). Germline assignment: CDR1 MNHEY and CDR2 SMNVEV (reference sequence). Trimming took 4 bases from V and 8 from J, leaving 14 bases between them. This CDR3 spans 13 amino acids. The CDR3 DNA reads as TGTGCCAGCAGTTCCGGACGGAGACAGGGCTACACCTTC. Translating it yields CASSSGRRQGYTF.

This chain's CDR3 is CASSLGGANEAFF. For the CDR3, the DNA is TGTGCCAGCAGCCTGGGCGGGGCCAATGAAGCTTTCTTT. The chain couples TRBV5-6 to TRBJ1-1; D possibly corresponds to TRBD1 (5 bases). Germline CDR1 SGHDT, CDR2 YYEEEE. V was shortened by 4 bases and J by 7 bases, with 14 bases between the two germline ends. CDR3 length: 13 residues.

The V call is TRBV5-1, the J call TRBJ1-1; possible D gene TRBD1, 6 bases. Germline V lookup: CDR1 SGHRS, CDR2 YFSETQ. The CDR3 consists of 18 residues. The V end lost 1 base, the J end lost 2 bases, and 21 bases lay between the germline ends. The CDR3 nucleotides read TGCGCCAGCAGCTTGACCTTTATGGACGCGGGGGGCAACACTGAAGCTTTCTTT. Translation: CASSLTFMDAGGNTEAFF.

V gene TRBV2 combines with J gene TRBJ1-2; 8 bases match TRBD1. Trimming at V came to 6 bases and at J to 4 bases, leaving 7 bases not matched to a gene. This CDR3 spans 14 amino acids. Germline V gene data show CDR1 as SNHLY and CDR2 as FYNNEI. CDR3 in DNA: TGTGCCAGCAGAGATGACAGGGGCATCTATGGCTACACCTTC. Encoded protein: CASRDDRGIYGYTF.

This rearrangement joins TRBV29-1 to TRBJ2-7, with D perhaps being TRBD1 or TRBD2 (6 bases each). From germline, CDR1 is SQVTM and CDR2 ANQGSEA. Trimming shortened V by 5 bases and J by 3 bases, and 17 bases separated the two germline ends. This CDR3 has 14 residues. CDR3 nucleotide sequence: TGCAGCGTTCTCTTTAGGGGGGCGAACTACGAGCAGTACTTC. Translated: CSVLFRGANYEQYF.

This clone was seen only once. The rearrangement uses TRBV18 and TRBJ2-1; unclear D gene. Trimming took off 6 bases at V and 7 bases at J, with 7 bases between the two ends. The CDR3 contains 11 residues. The germline gives CDR1 KGHSH, CDR2 LQKENI. CDR3 sequence reads: CASSGNNEQFF. CDR3 coding DNA: TGTGCCAGCTCTGGAAATAATGAGCAGTTCTTC.

The chain joins TRBV6-6 to TRBJ1-5, with D unclear. The CDR3 spans 12 residues. The ends were cut back, 7 bases at V and 0 bases at J, with 4 bases in the middle. The V gene's germline CDR1 is MNHNY and CDR2 SVGAGI (reference sequence). Written as DNA, the CDR3 is TGTGCCAGCACTACTAGCAATCAGCCCCAGCATTTT. Residues: CASTTSNQPQHF.

V usage is TRBV5-4 and J usage is TRBJ2-2; TRBD1 matches 12 bases. The CDR3 runs to 16 residues. CDR1 and CDR2 (germline): SGHNT, YYREEE (reference sequence). The J segment lost 6 bases and the V segment lost 0 bases, leaving 3 bases of the junction unmatched. Here the CDR3 reads CASSLGGTGGAGELFF. The CDR3 DNA reads as TGTGCCAGCAGCTTGGGGGGGACAGGGGGCGCCGGGGAGCTGTTTTTT.

V and J are TRBV5-4 and TRBJ2-7; 9 bases align to TRBD2. V dropped 1 base and J dropped 2; count of bases not matched to a gene: 10. Germline V gene data show CDR1 as SGHNT and CDR2 as YYREEE (reference sequence). This CDR3 is built from 17 residues. CDR3 protein: CASSLLSLAGITYEQYF. CDR3 sequence (DNA): TGTGCCAGCAGCTTGCTTTCCCTAGCGGGAATTACCTACGAGCAGTACTTC.

The chain employs TRBV19 and TRBJ2-3; possibly TRBD1 or TRBD2 for D (5 bases each). The V end lost 3 bases, the J end lost 2 bases, and 12 bases lay between the germline ends. Germline-derived CDR1 and CDR2 are LNHDA and SQIVND (reference sequence). The CDR3 length is 15 residues. DNA for the CDR3: TGTGCCAGTAGTATCGAAGCAGGGACCACAGATACGCAGTATTTT. It codes for CASSIEAGTTDTQYF.